Listed below are T cell receptor beta chains from one sample, sequenced in a study of T cell repertoires in cytomegalovirus infection. Antigen specificity for these receptors is unknown. TCRdb reprocessed the reads via MiXCR and lists one record per CDR3 protein. The repertoire has around 78,000 distinct CDR3 sequences, about 24% of them found once; the top ten carry roughly 50%. Here the sequenced sample was CD8+ T cells from cultured PBMCs, taken from culture after CMV antigen stimulation. Receptors originate from a human donor in good health (CMV status not recorded). Some clones in this sample may be carry-over from other donors' samples. CDR3s include the opening cysteine and the closing phenylalanine or tryptophan. Fields, in order: CDR3 length, J gene, V gene, CDR3 protein.

14,TRBJ2-5,TRBV12-3/TRBV12-4,CASSLEGLVETQYF
14,TRBJ2-7,TRBV4-1,CTSSQEGTSYEQYF
13,TRBJ1-2,TRBV4-3,CASSPGGVYGYTF
16,TRBJ2-1,TRBV7-2,CASSALAGGTYNEQFF
15,TRBJ1-4,TRBV12-3/TRBV12-4,CASSTFRTGREKLFF
15,TRBJ2-3,TRBV7-2,CASSLALDEADTQYF
17,TRBJ2-2,TRBV7-9,CASSLKTGQPLTGELFF
15,TRBJ1-4,TRBV28,CASSRLTGANENLFF
16,TRBJ2-7,TRBV15,CATSRDPRDGAYEQYF
15,TRBJ1-5,TRBV7-2,CASSLVVDSNQPQHF
14,TRBJ1-2,TRBV12-5,CASGYDGSNYGYTF
15,TRBJ2-2,TRBV9,CASSVEAANTGELFF
16,TRBJ1-1,TRBV30,CAWDSLLGTVNTEAFF
14,TRBJ2-1,TRBV6-2/TRBV6-3,CASSDGLNYNEQFF
13,TRBJ1-4,TRBV4-3,CASSQDRREKLFF
15,TRBJ2-1,TRBV12-3/TRBV12-4,CASSLYRGSYNEQFF
16,TRBJ2-2,TRBV9,CASSDHRGSSTGELFF
11,TRBJ2-1,TRBV28,CASSGGDEQFF
15,TRBJ2-1,TRBV9,CASSDVQSSYNEQFF
15,TRBJ2-7,TRBV7-9,CATGLAGGLAYEQYF
16,TRBJ1-6,TRBV7-9,CASSPSAEQGNSPLHF
16,TRBJ2-1,TRBV27,CASSLSASGLYNEQFF
14,TRBJ2-7,TRBV27,CASSGAADTYEQYF
15,TRBJ2-2,TRBV27,CASSFQDGDTGELFF
18,TRBJ1-2,TRBV12-3/TRBV12-4,CASSLRAGGPGDNYGYTF
14,TRBJ2-7,TRBV12-3/TRBV12-4,CASSPGHRVDEQYF
13,TRBJ2-3,TRBV11-1,CASSLEETDTQYF
14,TRBJ1-5,TRBV5-1,CASSSGGSNQPQHF
13,TRBJ2-7,TRBV11-1,CASSLYREWEQYF
12,TRBJ1-1,TRBV12-3/TRBV12-4,CASTFRNTEAFF
13,TRBJ2-1,TRBV6-6,CASSYAGNNEQFF
16,TRBJ2-5,TRBV6-5,CASSYIPTGEGGTQYF
17,TRBJ1-5,TRBV15,CATSRDNQVRSNQPQHF
14,TRBJ2-1,TRBV10-3,CATEALSGKEEQFF
14,TRBJ2-5,TRBV4-3,CASSQLGTGETQYF
14,TRBJ2-7,TRBV29-1,CSVEDRDRGREQYF
12,TRBJ2-7,TRBV29-1,CSVGGQNYEQYF
14,TRBJ2-3,TRBV11-2,CASSLGLAPDTQYF
13,TRBJ2-5,TRBV7-2,CASSLNKKETQYF
14,TRBJ2-2,TRBV12-3/TRBV12-4,CASSFGGNTGELFF
13,TRBJ2-7,TRBV3-1,CASSQGLATEQYF
14,TRBJ1-2,TRBV14,CASSQSRGENGYTF
17,TRBJ2-5,TRBV14,CASSQEGELAGQETQYF
15,TRBJ2-7,TRBV9,CASSIGGSKSYEQYF